Each of the 17 T cell receptor beta chains below was sequenced from the same sample in a study of blood T cell repertoires in COVID-19. The table came from immunoSEQ multiplex PCR; TCRdb's copy has only in-frame clones and leaves some out. The sample contains about 220,000 clones, more than 80% of which appear only once. The specimen sequenced was PBMCs or T cells enriched from blood (not recorded which). Receptor source: a woman aged 18-29 years in a cohort exposed to, infected with or recovered from COVID-19 (not recorded which).

The chain couples TRBV29-1 to TRBJ2-1; D call uncertain. Trimming left V 8 bases short and J 0 bases short, with 14 bases between. This CDR3 spans 14 amino acids. CDR1 is SQVTM and CDR2 is ANQGSEA in the germline V gene. CDR3 region: CSSTYRSSYNEQFF. CDR3 in DNA: TGCAGCTCAACCTACCGTAGCTCCTACAATGAGCAGTTCTTC.

The chain couples TRBV18 to TRBJ2-1; the match to TRBD2 covers 11 bases. Losses at the gene ends were 4 bases for V and 4 bases for J; bases not matched to a gene: 9. This CDR3 has 17 residues. Germline V gene sequence: CDR1 KGHSH, CDR2 LQKENI. CDR3 nucleotide sequence: TGTGCCAGCTCACTTTTCGACGCTAGCGGGGGGTACAATGAGCAGTTCTTC. This translates into CASSLFDASGGYNEQFF.

J is TRBJ1-5 and V is TRBV19, with a weak D call TRBD1 (5 bases). This CDR3 region has 20 residues. Per the germline V gene, CDR1 is LNHDA and CDR2 is SQIVND (reference sequence). Trimming shortened V by 3 bases and J by 1 base, and 25 bases separated the two germline ends. CDR3 bases: TGTGCCAGTAGTATCGATAGGGCACCAGGGACTTTTAGGAGCAATCAGCCCCAGCATTTT. Protein product: CASSIDRAPGTFRSNQPQHF.

This chain links TRBV4-1 with TRBJ2-5; 8 nucleotides agree with TRBD2. V lost 3 bases and J lost 4; bases outside the gene matches: 7. CDR3 length: 15 residues. Per the germline V gene, CDR1 is MGHRA and CDR2 is YSYEKL. Here the CDR3 DNA reads TGCGCCAGCAGCCAGTCCGGGACTAGTACAGAGACCCAGTACTTC. It specifies CASSQSGTSTETQYF.

The gene calls are TRBV27 and TRBJ1-1; D might be TRBD1 (5 bases). Germline CDR1 is MNHEY and CDR2 is SMNVEV (reference sequence). Trimming stripped 4 bases from V and 8 bases from J, with 14 bases between. The CDR3 is 13 amino acids. The CDR3 loop reads CASSWGGSDEAFF. The DNA for the CDR3 is TGTGCCAGCAGTTGGGGGGGATCGGACGAAGCTTTCTTT.

The chain has TRBV19 and TRBJ2-7, with 8 bases identical to TRBD1. From germline, CDR1 is LNHDA and CDR2 SQIVND (reference sequence). V dropped 7 bases and J dropped 0; count of bases not matched to a gene: 5. This CDR3 is 14 amino acids long. CDR3 residues: CASTDGTGSYEQYF. The DNA of the CDR3 is TGTGCCAGTACCGACGGGACAGGCTCCTACGAGCAGTACTTC. Full variable domain (missing parts from reference TRBV19 and TRBJ2-7): DGGITQSPKYLFRKEGQNVTLSCEQNLNHDAMYWYRQDPGQGLRLIYYSQIVNDFQKGDIAEGYSVSREKKESFPLTVTSAQKNPTAFYLCASTDGTGSYEQYFGPGTRLTVT.

The chain recombines TRBV7-9 with TRBJ1-3; 9 bases are a match to TRBD1. The CDR3 length is 16 residues. Germline V lookup: CDR1 SEHNR, CDR2 FQNEAQ (reference sequence). The J segment lost 1 base and the V segment lost 5 bases, leaving 6 bases of the junction unmatched. CDR3 nucleotides: TGTGCCAGCAGCCGGGACAGGGTTTCATCTGGAAACACCATATATTTT. Translating gives CASSRDRVSSGNTIYF. The full variable domain, rest sourced from reference TRBV7-9 and TRBJ1-3, is DTGVSQNPRHKITKRGQNVTFRCDPISEHNRLYWYRQTLGQGPEFLTYFQNEAQLEKSRLLSDRFSAERPKGSFSTLEIQRTEQGDSAMYLCASSRDRVSSGNTIYFGEGSWLTVV.

V and J are TRBV7-6 and TRBJ2-1; unclear D gene. This CDR3 has 11 residues. Germline V lookup: CDR1 SGHVS, CDR2 FNYEAQ. V was cut by 3 bases and J by 5 bases, with 2 bases left in between. The CDR3 sequence is CASSFNNEQFF. The CDR3 nucleotides are TGTGCCAGCAGCTTCAACAATGAGCAGTTCTTC. Combining the CDR3 with reference TRBV7-6 and TRBJ2-1 gives the whole variable domain GAGVSQSPRYKVTKRGQDVALRCDPISGHVSLYWYRQALGQGPEFLTYFNYEAQQDKSGLPNDRFSAERPEGSISTLTIQRTEQRDSAMYRCASSFNNEQFFGPGTRLTVL.

The J gene is TRBJ2-7, the V gene TRBV30; D remains ambiguous. This CDR3 has 13 amino acids. Germline loops: CDR1 GTSNPN, CDR2 SVGIG (reference sequence). V was clipped by 4 bases and J by 4 bases, with 14 bases between them. Written as DNA, the CDR3 is TGTGCCTGGATTGGAGCCCCACCATACGAGCAGTACTTC. It is translated as CAWIGAPPYEQYF.

This clone has only one observation. V is TRBV25-1 and J is TRBJ2-7; no definite D call. Between the trimmed V and J ends, which lost 3 bases and 0 bases, there was a span of 9 bases. The CDR3 totals 14 residues. Looked up from germline, CDR1 is MGHDK and CDR2 is SYGVNS. CDR3 amino acids: CASSDYSPSYEQYF. As DNA, the CDR3 is TGTGCCAGCAGTGACTATTCCCCCTCCTACGAGCAGTACTTC.

This chain links TRBV5-1 with TRBJ2-5; 9 bases are a match to TRBD1. Trimming took 5 bases from V and 2 from J; bases not matched to a gene: 7. Per germline, CDR1 SGHRS and CDR2 YFSETQ. There are 15 residues in the CDR3. CDR3 protein: CASRLQGAQQETQYF. In nucleotides, the CDR3 is TGCGCCAGCAGATTACAGGGGGCGCAGCAAGAGACCCAGTACTTC.

V usage is TRBV27 and J usage is TRBJ1-2; 8 bases agree with TRBD1. V dropped 8 bases and J dropped 5; count of bases not matched to a gene: 7. This CDR3 has 13 residues. Germline loops: CDR1 MNHEY, CDR2 SMNVEV (reference sequence). The CDR3 spells CASRQGLDYGYTF. The CDR3 DNA reads as TGTGCCAGCCGACAGGGGCTTGATTATGGCTACACCTTC.

J is TRBJ2-1 and V is TRBV11-2; TRBD2 agrees at 8 bases. The V gene's germline CDR1 is SGHAT and CDR2 FQNNGV. The CDR3 covers 15 residues. V was clipped by 5 bases and J by 1 base; unmatched bases: 4. CDR3 in DNA: TGTGCCAGCAGCCCAGCGGGGGTATCCTACAATGAGCAGTTCTTC. Translation: CASSPAGVSYNEQFF. The full variable domain, completed using reference TRBV11-2 and TRBJ2-1, is EAGVAQSPRYKIIEKRQSVAFWCNPISGHATLYWYQQILGQGPKLLIQFQNNGVVDDSQLPKDRFSAERLKGVDSTLKIQPAKLEDSAVYLCASSPAGVSYNEQFFGPGTRLTVL.

The rearrangement links TRBV5-1 to TRBJ2-3; D is unclear. V was shortened by 0 bases and J by 6 bases, with 14 bases between the two germline ends. CDR3 size: 15 residues. Germline CDR1 SGHRS, CDR2 YFSETQ. The CDR3 bases are TGCGCCAGCAGCTTGGGTCTTGGCTCGCCGGATACGCAGTATTTT. Amino acid sequence: CASSLGLGSPDTQYF.

The rearrangement joins TRBV13 to TRBJ1-6; D is ambiguous. V was pared by 5 bases and J by 5 bases, with 13 bases between. The CDR3 spans 15 residues. CDR1 is PRHDT and CDR2 is FYEKMQ in the germline V gene (reference sequence). The CDR3, as DNA: TGTGCCAGCAGCCTTCGGGTTGTCAATAATTCACCCCTCCACTTT. Amino acids: CASSLRVVNNSPLHF. The full variable domain, its missing parts supplied by reference TRBV13 and TRBJ1-6, is AAGVIQSPRHLIKEKRETATLKCYPIPRHDTVYWYQQGPGQDPQFLISFYEKMQSDKGSIPDRFSAQQFSDYHSELNMSSLELGDSALYFCASSLRVVNNSPLHFGNGTRLTVT.

The chain couples TRBV7-9 to TRBJ1-2; a weak D match, TRBD1 (5 bases). This CDR3 has 14 residues. Germline-derived CDR1 and CDR2 are SEHNR and FQNEAQ (reference sequence). With 11 bases removed from V and 2 bases from J, the gap between germline ends came to 18 bases. Here the CDR3 reads CAPPETDKNYGYTF. CDR3 coding DNA: TGTGCCCCGCCTGAGACAGATAAAAACTATGGCTACACCTTC.

The rearrangement uses TRBV12-5 and TRBJ2-2; no firm D call. The V end lost 5 bases, the J end lost 0 bases, and 13 bases lay between the germline ends. The CDR3 runs to 16 residues. CDR1 and CDR2 (germline): LGHNT, FRNRAP. The CDR3 loop reads CASGQSGLANTGELFF. DNA of the CDR3: TGTGCTAGTGGTCAGTCAGGTTTGGCGAACACCGGGGAGCTGTTTTTT.